These T cell receptor beta chains were read from a single sample in a study of blood T cell repertoires in COVID-19. Sequencing used immunoSEQ multiplex PCR; TCRdb keeps in-frame clones, though not all of them. Altogether approximately 360,000 clones are present, nearly 90% being singletons, with the ten largest covering roughly 6.8%. The sample consisted of peripheral blood. These receptors all come from a man aged 18 to 29 with active or convalescent COVID-19. CDR3s include the opening cysteine and the closing phenylalanine or tryptophan. Each record gives: D gene, CDR3 length, J gene, clone size, V gene, CDR3 protein, CDR3 DNA. A D gene is named only where the DNA matches it firmly. Expanded clones are given a class, and other clones once, few, many or no size at all.

>.|14|TRBJ1-2|.|TRBV11-2
CASSVGQTDYGYTF
TGTGCCAGCAGCGTCGGACAGACTGACTATGGCTACACCTTC
>.|15|TRBJ1-2|.|TRBV10-2
CASIGDSLDRYGYTF
TGCGCCAGCATCGGTGACTCCTTGGATCGGTATGGCTACACCTTC
>TRBD1|13|TRBJ1-2|once|TRBV12-3/TRBV12-4
CASSRDSSYGYTF
TGTGCCAGCAGCCGGGACAGCTCCTATGGCTACACCTTC
>.|16|TRBJ2-1|.|TRBV4-3
CASSQDRDIRPREQFF
TGCGCCAGCAGCCAAGATAGGGACATACGGCCCCGGGAGCAGTTCTTC
>.|11|TRBJ2-7|.|TRBV10-3
CATRSEVEQYF
TGTGCCACGAGATCCGAGGTCGAGCAGTACTTC
>.|14|TRBJ1-2|.|TRBV7-2
CASSPVRGPEGYTF
TGTGCCAGCAGCCCTGTGCGGGGACCGGAGGGCTACACCTTC
>TRBD1|14|TRBJ2-1|.|TRBV28
CASSCDRDDNEQFF
TGTGCCAGCAGTTGCGACAGGGATGACAATGAGCAGTTCTTC
>.|14|TRBJ2-7|.|TRBV27
CASMSQAASYEQYF
TGTGCCAGCATGTCCCAGGCCGCCTCCTACGAGCAGTACTTC
>.|16|TRBJ2-2|.|TRBV7-6
CASSLARSANTGELFF
TGTGCCAGCAGCTTAGCGCGAAGCGCGAACACCGGGGAGCTGTTTTTT
>TRBD1|13|TRBJ1-1|.|TRBV7-3
CASSGTANTEAFF
TGTGCCAGCAGCGGGACAGCTAACACTGAAGCTTTCTTT
>.|17|TRBJ2-7|.|TRBV28
CASVPLIFRGEAYEQYF
TGTGCCAGCGTACCCCTAATATTCCGGGGAGAAGCCTACGAGCAGTACTTC
>.|14|TRBJ1-1|.|TRBV6-5
CASSYPLPGGEAFF
TGTGCCAGCAGTTACCCCTTACCCGGGGGTGAAGCTTTCTTT
>.|13|TRBJ2-7|.|TRBV7-6
CASSPPDSYEQYF
TGTGCCAGCAGCCCCCCCGACAGCTACGAGCAGTACTTC
>.|13|TRBJ2-5|once|TRBV11-3
CASSSGGRETQYF
TGTGCCAGCAGCAGTGGGGGGAGAGAGACCCAGTACTTC
>.|13|TRBJ1-1|.|TRBV3-1/TRBV3-2
CASRPRANTEAFF
TGTGCCAGCAGGCCGAGGGCGAACACTGAAGCTTTCTTT
>TRBD1|17|TRBJ1-5|few|TRBV5-6
CASSLMFGDRGSQPQHF
TGTGCCAGCAGCTTGATGTTTGGGGACAGGGGAAGTCAGCCCCAGCATTTT
>TRBD2|15|TRBJ2-7|once|TRBV5-4
CASSFLTSGDYEQYF
TGTGCCAGCAGCTTTCTAACTAGCGGGGACTACGAGCAGTACTTC
>.|15|TRBJ1-3|.|TRBV6-5
CASSSTGTPGNTIYF
TGTGCCAGCAGTTCCACCGGGACACCGGGAAACACCATATATTTT
>.|13|TRBJ2-4|.|TRBV7-2
CASSLLWGDIQYF
TGTGCCAGCAGCTTACTCTGGGGGGACATTCAGTACTTC
>.|14|TRBJ1-6|.|TRBV19
CASSISGDYSPLHF
TGTGCCAGTAGTATTTCAGGGGATTATTCACCCCTCCACTTT
>.|10|TRBJ1-5|.|TRBV28
CATQPGPQHF
TGTGCCACCCAACCTGGCCCCCAGCATTTT
>.|15|TRBJ1-3|once|TRBV9
CASSVVAGSGNTIYF
TGTGCCAGCAGCGTAGTGGCAGGGTCTGGAAACACCATATATTTT
>.|16|TRBJ2-3|.|TRBV6-1
CASSELGGRPTDTQYF
TGTGCCAGCAGTGAATTGGGGGGACGACCCACAGATACGCAGTATTTT
>.|18|TRBJ2-7|.|TRBV7-2
CASSRPWGLGTAAYEQYF
TGTGCCAGCAGCCGTCCCTGGGGACTCGGGACGGCTGCCTACGAGCAGTACTTC
>TRBD1|16|TRBJ1-3|.|TRBV5-1
CASSPGTVPSGNTIYF
TGCGCCAGCAGCCCGGGGACAGTCCCCTCTGGAAACACCATATATTTT
>.|15|TRBJ1-6|.|TRBV9
CASSVPGHYNSPLHF
TGTGCCAGCAGCGTCCCGGGACACTATAATTCACCCCTCCACTTT
>.|13|TRBJ2-5|.|TRBV6-5
CASSPGSRGTQYF
TGTGCCAGCAGCCCGGGATCCCGGGGGACCCAGTACTTC
>TRBD1|12|TRBJ2-2|.|TRBV29-1
CSGQGGTGELFF
TGCAGCGGACAGGGGGGCACCGGGGAGCTGTTTTTT
>TRBD1|13|TRBJ2-7|.|TRBV27
CAAGDRVTYEQYF
TGTGCCGCAGGGGACAGGGTTACCTACGAGCAGTACTTC
>.|17|TRBJ1-1|.|TRBV5-8
CASSEIPLGGVNTEAFF
TGTGCCAGCAGCGAGATCCCTCTCGGGGGGGTGAACACTGAAGCTTTCTTT
>.|13|TRBJ1-5|.|TRBV27
CASSQGPTTPQHF
TGTGCCAGCAGCCAGGGGCCAACCACTCCCCAGCATTTT
>.|13|TRBJ2-7|.|TRBV14
CASSQGSGVEQYF
TGTGCCAGCAGCCAAGGGTCGGGGGTCGAGCAGTACTTC
>TRBD1|14|TRBJ1-2|.|TRBV5-1
CASSLDRGNYGYTF
TGCGCCAGCAGCTTAGACAGGGGAAACTATGGCTACACCTTC
>TRBD1|15|TRBJ1-1|.|TRBV9
CASSDRGWGNTEAFF
TGTGCCAGCAGCGACAGGGGATGGGGGAACACTGAAGCTTTCTTT
>.|16|TRBJ2-1|.|TRBV9
CASSPRTPSSYNEQFF
TGTGCCAGCAGCCCCCGGACTCCAAGCTCCTACAATGAGCAGTTCTTC
>.|13|TRBJ1-2|.|TRBV12-3/TRBV12-4
CASSLGSGRGYTF
TGTGCCAGCAGTTTAGGTTCAGGGCGAGGCTACACCTTC
>TRBD1|15|TRBJ1-3|.|TRBV7-9
CASSRQGATGNTIYF
TGTGCCAGCAGCCGACAGGGGGCTACTGGAAACACCATATATTTT
>TRBD1|18|TRBJ1-4|few|TRBV4-2
CASSQPTGQGANGEKLFF
TGTGCCAGCAGCCAACCTACGGGACAGGGTGCGAATGGTGAAAAACTGTTTTTT
>.|15|TRBJ2-1|.|TRBV19
CASSRGGRAYNEQFF
TGTGCCAGTAGTAGGGGTGGCAGGGCCTACAATGAGCAGTTCTTC
>TRBD1|14|TRBJ2-7|once|TRBV27
CASSFGTGHYEQYF
TGTGCCAGCAGTTTCGGGACAGGCCACTACGAGCAGTACTTC
>.|14|TRBJ1-2|few|TRBV7-2
CASSPTDSYYGYTF
TGTGCCAGCAGCCCCACCGACAGCTACTATGGCTACACCTTC